The rows below give T cell receptor beta chains drawn from one sample of a study of graft-versus-host responses after intestinal transplantation. The table came from immunoSEQ multiplex PCR; TCRdb's copy has only in-frame clones and leaves some out. The data contain about 100,000 clones, about 90% of them singletons. These receptors have no known antigen. The sequencing here drew on unstimulated CD4+ T cells sorted from spleen or lymph node cells, taken before transplant. The receptors derive from a human donor who was the organ donor for an intestinal transplant. Each CDR3 is given with its conserved first and last residue. Fields, in order: V gene, clone size, D gene, CDR3 length, CDR3 protein. The D gene is left open where the match is weak. Clone size appears in some rows only: once, few, many, or a class for an expanded clone.

>TRBV6-1|once|.|14
CASRWLGVNNEQFF
>TRBV4-2|few|.|15
CASSQLSLDNSPLHF
>TRBV30|.|.|14
CAWSPTGTTQPQHF
>TRBV30|.|TRBD1|15
CAWAPRDSYTGELFF
>TRBV29-1|.|TRBD1|19
CSAGGTGVGPRATNEKLFF
>TRBV5-6|.|TRBD1|15
CASSLTTGGFEKLFF
>TRBV6-5|.|.|12
CASSSGSDTQYF
>TRBV2|.|.|11
CASSFQETQYF
>TRBV5-1|.|.|15
CASSLEPWGYYEQYF
>TRBV11-2|.|TRBD1|15
CASSTSRDRTGGYTF
>TRBV7-2|.|TRBD2|16
CASSLGLAGGEETQYF
>TRBV27|.|TRBD1|15
CASQGWGTGDYEQYF
>TRBV29-1|.|.|11
CSVEDNDLSFF
>TRBV30|.|.|12
CAWSIVGYGYTF
>TRBV11-2|.|.|16
CASSSPDGGANQPQHF
>TRBV28|.|TRBD1|14
CASRGQGSNYGYTF
>TRBV7-9|.|TRBD1|15
CASSLDRGRYNEQFF
>TRBV7-3|.|.|15
CASSLYGGLDEKLFF
>TRBV11-1|.|TRBD1|17
CASSLARQGALGGELFF
>TRBV2|.|.|12
CASRYREHGYTF
>TRBV19|.|.|14
CASSIASGDGPLHF
>TRBV19|.|.|15
CASSIKASWEGTQYF
>TRBV18|.|.|15
CASSPGGTRTETQYF